This T cell receptor (beta chain) was identified during a study of molecular identifiers for immune sequencing clone quantification. Findings and limits, study-wide: Jurkat TCR RNA that was spiked in from one cell was reportedly detectable among 750,000 to 1,000,000 naive cells. Clonotypes surpassing 20 RNA copies contained over 98% of effector molecules, versus under 1% in naive cells.

A remark on this clonotype: Its antigen remains unknown. A read error may produce the germline difference seen at one junction end.

Bulk libraries came from a prior protocol with listed TCR primers. TCRdb used MiXCR to reprocess the PCR reads, holding one entry per CDR3 protein. Here the sample spans about 54,000 distinct CDR3 sequences, under 30% being singletons. Germline V gives CDR1 MDHEN, CDR2 SYDVKM. This CDR3 has 17 amino acids. Naive CD8 T cell sorting was performed on the CD8+CD4-CCR7+CD45RA+ phenotype. The V gene is TRBV28, the J gene TRBJ1-4, with TRBD1 matching 7 bases. The receptor was isolated from a human donor in good health. Some libraries in this study had Jurkat cell RNA spiked in. The sequenced material came from naive CD8+ T cells from blood, with Jurkat cell RNA spiked in. The subset here: FACS-sorted CD8+CD4-CCR7+CD45RA+ naive T cells. CDR3 sequence: CASSRAIGQETNERLFF. In DNA, the CDR3 is TGTGCCAGCAGCCGTGCCATTGGACAGGAGACTAATGAAAGACTGTTTTTT.